A selection of T cell receptor beta chains follows, all from one sample in a study of cytomegalovirus exposure and HLA in healthy donors. TCRdb's table, derived via immunoSEQ multiplex PCR, lists solely in-frame clones and lacks some. Here the sample spans about 150,000 clones, roughly three quarters being singletons. What was sequenced was PBMCs. These TCRs come from a male donor in good health and CMV-seronegative. CDR3s leave out the opening cysteine and the closing phenylalanine or tryptophan. Fields, in order: CDR3 length, clone size, J gene, D gene, V gene, CDR3 protein. D genes are given only for firm matches. Where a row states a size, it is once, few, many or the class of an expanded clone; other rows omit it.

13 | NA | TRBJ2-1 | TRBD2 | TRBV7-8 | ASSLELAGGREQF
12 | NA | TRBJ2-1 | NA | TRBV7-2 | ASSASGRPNEQF
11 | NA | TRBJ1-6 | NA | TRBV7-9 | ASSLNSVSPLH
12 | once | TRBJ2-7 | NA | TRBV27 | ASSLLDSLDEQY
11 | NA | TRBJ1-4 | NA | TRBV19 | ASSPRTAEKLF
13 | NA | TRBJ1-1 | NA | TRBV5-1 | ASSLEGASNTEAF
9 | NA | TRBJ2-7 | NA | TRBV20-1 | SSGRDYEQY
11 | NA | TRBJ2-2 | NA | TRBV28 | ASNTGITGELF
14 | NA | TRBJ1-1 | NA | TRBV19 | ASSMKHCCSSTEAF
13 | NA | TRBJ2-5 | TRBD1 | TRBV13 | ASSSSTGGGETQY
12 | NA | TRBJ2-7 | TRBD1 | TRBV7-2 | ASSFVQGNYEQY
10 | few | TRBJ2-5 | NA | TRBV15 | ATSRDFQAQY
10 | NA | TRBJ2-3 | NA | TRBV11-2 | ASSFAGDTQY
12 | few | TRBJ2-5 | NA | TRBV28 | ASSFPLGRETQY
14 | NA | TRBJ2-2 | NA | TRBV4-2 | ASSQDGQVNTGELF
13 | NA | TRBJ2-7 | TRBD2 | TRBV28 | ASLSLAGGPHEQY
12 | NA | TRBJ1-5 | NA | TRBV6-6 | ASSFRVGYQPQH